This T cell receptor beta chain was sequenced in a study of cytomegalovirus exposure and HLA in healthy donors. A note on this clone: The antigen is unknown.

V dropped 3 bases and J dropped 2; count of bases not matched to a gene: 5. The CDR3 loop spans 16 amino acids. Germline loops: CDR1 SGHVS, CDR2 FNYEAQ. Study conclusions and caveats: Presence/absence comparisons presumed near-even sequencing depth among donors. An analysis was carried out later, and it reportedly showed fewer N-insertions in an Asian-associated ancestry cluster than the approximately 670-donor mean. One variant, a missense change in DCLRE1C, was linked in a later analysis to TCR beta V- and J-gene trimming.

This PCR relied on a set of 60 Vbeta primers and 13 Jbeta primers. The data were produced by immunoSEQ multiplex PCR, yet TCRdb's version contains in-frame clones alone and is incomplete. The sample carries roughly 230,000 clones, 80% to 95% recorded once. The TCR comes from a girl aged 2 to 9 in good health and CMV-seronegative. The chain carries TRBV7-6 and TRBJ2-1, with 9 bases matching TRBD2. Sequences were obtained from PBMCs. CDR3 DNA sequence: TGTGCCAGCAGCTTGGAAGCGGGGGGAGCCTACAATGAGCAGTTCTTC. As protein: CASSLEAGGAYNEQFF.